This entry lists 14 T cell receptor beta chains sequenced from one sample in a study of cytomegalovirus exposure and HLA in healthy donors. The PCR was carried out with 60 Vbeta primers and 13 Jbeta primers. Using immunoSEQ multiplex PCR, the repertoire was profiled, and TCRdb retains in-frame clones only, with some absent. The data contain approximately 220,000 clones, over 60% of them singletons. The specimen was PBMCs. Receptors originate from a man between 18 and 29 years old in good health and CMV-seronegative.

The chain uses TRBV7-6 and TRBJ2-5, with 11 bases matching TRBD1. V shed 5 bases, J shed 1 base, and the junction held 6 bases outside the gene matches. The CDR3 spans 16 residues. The germline V gene encodes CDR1 SGHVS and CDR2 FNYEAQ. CDR3 coding DNA: TGTGCCAGCAGCGGACGGGACAGGGGGTTCCAAGAGACCCAGTACTTC. Protein product: CASSGRDRGFQETQYF.

This chain joins TRBV11-1 and TRBJ2-1; TRBD2 might be the D (5 bases). The CDR3 covers 13 residues. Germline-derived CDR1 and CDR2 are SGHAT and FQDESV (reference sequence). Trimming took 3 bases from V and 8 from J, leaving 11 bases between them. The CDR3 bases are TGTGCCAGCAGCTTCTCGAGGGCCTATGAGCAGTTCTTC. Translation gives CASSFSRAYEQFF.

The chain uses TRBV7-9 and TRBJ1-2; 7 nucleotides align to TRBD1. The CDR3 is 13 residues long. Germline V gene data show CDR1 as SEHNR and CDR2 as FQNEAQ (reference sequence). V lost 5 bases to trimming and J lost 9 bases; unmatched junction nucleotides: 9. In DNA form, the CDR3 reads TGTGCCAGCAGCCTAACAGGGGAATCTAGCTACACCTTC. Encoded protein: CASSLTGESSYTF.

As to this clone: In the same sample, other DNA sequences code for this CDR3. The rearrangement links TRBV7-3 to TRBJ2-3; the match to TRBD2 covers 8 bases. The V and J ends lost 5 bases and 0 bases, in that order; junction bases with no gene match: 1. The CDR3 length is 14 residues. Germline V gene sequence: CDR1 SGHTA, CDR2 FQGTGA. The CDR3 DNA sequence: TGTGCCAGCAGCGCTAGCGGGAGCACAGATACGCAGTATTTT. Translated: CASSASGSTDTQYF.

This chain connects TRBV27 to TRBJ2-1; 7 bases match TRBD2. The CDR3 covers 15 residues. The germline V gene has CDR1 MNHEY and CDR2 SMNVEV (reference sequence). The J segment lost 5 bases and the V segment lost 6 bases, leaving 10 bases of the junction unmatched. The CDR3 DNA sequence: TGTGCCAGCAGGATACAGACCGGGACTAACAATGAGCAGTTCTTC. Amino acids: CASRIQTGTNNEQFF.

This rearrangement joins TRBV7-9 to TRBJ2-7; D uncertain. The CDR3 is 14 residues long. V dropped 3 bases and J dropped 0 bases, with 9 bases sitting between them. The germline V gene encodes CDR1 SEHNR and CDR2 FQNEAQ (reference sequence). For the CDR3, the DNA is TGTGCCAGCAGCTTTCAGTCTTCCTCCTACGAGCAGTACTTC. The encoded protein is CASSFQSSSYEQYF.

The chain combines TRBV29-1 with TRBJ1-1; D uncertain. V lost 8 bases and J lost 11, with 18 bases in between. This CDR3 contains 11 residues. CDR1 and CDR2 (germline): SQVTM, ANQGSEA. CDR3 in DNA: TGCAGCCTCGGGCCGCCGAGGGAGGCTTTCTTT. Translation: CSLGPPREAFF.

This chain connects TRBV5-6 to TRBJ2-5, with 15 nucleotides matching TRBD2. The CDR3 has 16 amino acids. The V gene's germline CDR1 is SGHDT and CDR2 YYEEEE. The V segment lost 4 bases and the J segment 5 bases; nucleotides outside the gene matches: 6. For the CDR3, the DNA is TGTGCCAGCAGCCGACCGGGACTAGCGGGAGGTGAGACCCAGTACTTC. Its protein product is CASSRPGLAGGETQYF.

V gene TRBV28 combines with J gene TRBJ2-3; tentatively, D is TRBD2 (6 bases). Per the germline V gene, CDR1 is MDHEN and CDR2 is SYDVKM. V was pared by 3 bases and J by 10 bases, with 14 bases between. This CDR3 contains 13 residues. The CDR3 reads CASSFYSEGSQYF. In DNA, the CDR3 is TGTGCCAGCAGTTTTTATTCGGAGGGTTCGCAGTATTTT.

The chain's CDR3 is CASSQRRVSGNQPQHF. In DNA form, the CDR3 reads TGTGCCAGCAGCCAACGCAGGGTTAGTGGCAATCAGCCCCAGCATTTT. The chain is built from TRBV7-8 and TRBJ1-5; maybe TRBD1 (5 bases). This CDR3 has 16 amino acids. The germline V gene has CDR1 SGHVS and CDR2 FQNEAQ. Trimming left V 5 bases short and J 2 bases short, with 16 bases between.

The rearrangement links TRBV5-1 to TRBJ2-6; possible D gene TRBD1, 6 bases. The CDR3 has 18 amino acids. Trimming removed 4 bases from V and 1 base from J, with 18 bases in between. Per germline, CDR1 SGHRS and CDR2 YFSETQ. The CDR3: CASSLGQSPLSGANVLTF. DNA of the CDR3: TGCGCCAGCAGCCTCGGACAGTCACCGCTTTCTGGGGCCAACGTCCTGACTTTC.

This clone was detected once. This chain links TRBV7-3 with TRBJ2-4; 11 bases align to TRBD2. Per germline, CDR1 SGHTA and CDR2 FQGTGA. CDR3 length equals 18 residues. Trimming took 4 bases from V and 1 from J; bases not matched to a gene: 9. This chain's CDR3 is CASSWRLAGLGAKNIQYF. The CDR3 DNA is TGTGCCAGCAGCTGGCGACTAGCGGGATTGGGCGCCAAAAACATTCAGTACTTC.

V and J are TRBV28 and TRBJ1-3; D is perhaps TRBD1 (6 bases). V lost 7 bases and J 3 bases, leaving 16 bases between the germline ends. Germline V gene lookup returns CDR1 MDHEN and CDR2 SYDVKM. The CDR3 covers 15 residues. The CDR3: CASTLQGSGGNTIYF. CDR3 bases: TGTGCCAGCACCCTACAGGGATCTGGTGGAAACACCATATATTTT.

This chain joins TRBV7-3 and TRBJ2-2, with 7 bases lining up with TRBD2. CDR3 length equals 13 residues. The ends lost 4 bases at V and 4 bases at J; junction bases unmatched: 0. The V gene's germline CDR1 is SGHTA and CDR2 FQGTGA. The CDR3, as DNA: TGTGCCAGCAGCTGGGGGGGCACCGGGGAGCTGTTTTTT. It yields the protein CASSWGGTGELFF.